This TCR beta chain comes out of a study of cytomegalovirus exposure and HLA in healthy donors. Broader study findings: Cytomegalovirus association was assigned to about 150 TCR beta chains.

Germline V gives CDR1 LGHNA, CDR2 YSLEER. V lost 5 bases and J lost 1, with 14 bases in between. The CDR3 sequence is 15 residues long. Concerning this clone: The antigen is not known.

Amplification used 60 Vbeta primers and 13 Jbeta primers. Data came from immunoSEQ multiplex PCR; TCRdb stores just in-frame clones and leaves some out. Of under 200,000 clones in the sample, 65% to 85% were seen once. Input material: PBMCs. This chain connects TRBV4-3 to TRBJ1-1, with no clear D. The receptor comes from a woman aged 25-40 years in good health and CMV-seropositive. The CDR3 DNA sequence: TGCGCCAGCAGCTTAAGACGGACTCGGAACACTGAAGCTTTCTTT. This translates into CASSLRRTRNTEAFF.